This T cell receptor (beta chain) was recovered during a study of early T cells in non-severe SARS-CoV-2 infection. Separate cDNA molecules each had unique molecular identifiers attached to them. In TCRdb, the 5' RACE reads were re-called with MiXCR into one record per CDR3 protein. Among tens of thousands of distinct CDR3 sequences listed, 7.5% to 9% were seen once. Study results and limitations: Missing private and CD4 specificities, VDJdb matching favored anti-spike CD8 responses.

The CDR3 is made up of 16 amino acids. V lost 2 bases to trimming and J lost 4 bases, with 17 bases between them. The germline V gene has CDR1 LNHNV and CDR2 YYDKDF (reference sequence). This clonotype was seen more than once but under ten times. The target antigen is unknown. The J gene is TRBJ1-2, the V gene TRBV15; perhaps TRBD1 as D (6 bases). This specimen was whole blood, taken at baseline. The sequence was collected from an adult who was a healthcare worker with PCR-confirmed SARS-CoV-2 infection or an uninfected control (not recorded which). The CDR3 nucleotides read TGTGCCACCAGCAGACCTACAGGGACTCCTATCTATGGCTACACCTTC. Protein product: CATSRPTGTPIYGYTF.